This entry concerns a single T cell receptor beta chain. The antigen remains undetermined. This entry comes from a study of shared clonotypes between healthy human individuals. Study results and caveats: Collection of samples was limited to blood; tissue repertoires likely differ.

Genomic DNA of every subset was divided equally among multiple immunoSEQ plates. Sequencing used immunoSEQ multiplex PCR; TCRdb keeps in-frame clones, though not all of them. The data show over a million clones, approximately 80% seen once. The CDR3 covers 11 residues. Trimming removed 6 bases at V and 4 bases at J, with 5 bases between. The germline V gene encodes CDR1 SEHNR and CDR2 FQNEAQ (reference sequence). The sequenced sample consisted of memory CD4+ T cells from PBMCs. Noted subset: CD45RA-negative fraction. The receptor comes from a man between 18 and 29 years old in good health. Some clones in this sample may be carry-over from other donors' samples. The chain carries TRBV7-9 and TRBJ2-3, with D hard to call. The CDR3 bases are TGTGCCAGCAGTGGATCAGATACGCAGTATTTT. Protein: CASSGSDTQYF.